A selection of T cell receptor beta chains follows, all from one sample in a study of neoadjuvant anti-PD-1 for oral cavity cancer. Sequencing was performed with immunoSEQ multiplex PCR; in TCRdb, only in-frame clones are kept and a portion is missing. The data hold 75,000 or so clones, with approximately 84% observed a single time. Sequenced material: PBMCs, taken before nivolumab (anti-PD-1) treatment. The receptors shown here come from a person aged 35-79 years with oral cavity squamous cell carcinoma. Each CDR3 is given with its conserved first and last residue. Each record gives: V gene, clone size, J gene, D gene, CDR3 DNA, CDR3 protein. A D gene is named only where the DNA matches it firmly. Clone size, where shown, is once, few, many, or a class for clones that have expanded.

TRBV6-1,NA,TRBJ2-3,TRBD2,TGTGCCAGCACCGCGACTAGCGTTTCTACGCAGTATTTT,CASTATSVSTQYF
TRBV5-4,NA,TRBJ2-7,NA,TGTGCCAGCAGCTTGGGGGTCTCTACCTACGAGCAGTACTTC,CASSLGVSTYEQYF
TRBV14,NA,TRBJ2-5,NA,TGTGCCAGCAGCCTTCAGGGGGGGATCGATTACTTC,CASSLQGGIDYF
TRBV6-5,NA,TRBJ2-7,NA,TGTGCCAGCAGCTTTGACAGGCTTTACGAGCAGTACTTC,CASSFDRLYEQYF
TRBV5-1,NA,TRBJ2-3,NA,TGCGCCAGCAGCTTGGGAGGGATTTCAGATACGCAGTATTTT,CASSLGGISDTQYF
TRBV28,NA,TRBJ1-2,NA,TGTGCCAGCAGAACAGGGTCCCTTAACTATGGCTACACCTTC,CASRTGSLNYGYTF
TRBV5-1,NA,TRBJ2-7,TRBD2,TGCGCCAGCAGCTTGGAAGGACTAGCCTACGAGCAGTACTTC,CASSLEGLAYEQYF
TRBV2,NA,TRBJ1-2,NA,TGTGCCAGCAGTGGGAGGGCAGGCGTCTATGGCTACACCTTC,CASSGRAGVYGYTF
TRBV7-8,NA,TRBJ1-1,NA,TGTGCCAGCAGCTTAGGGACGGGGAACACTGAAGCTTTCTTT,CASSLGTGNTEAFF
TRBV6-6,NA,TRBJ2-5,TRBD2,TGTGCCAGCAGCCTCACTTTCGGGGGGAAGGAGACCCAGTACTTC,CASSLTFGGKETQYF
TRBV7-2,NA,TRBJ2-7,TRBD2,TGTGCCAGCAGCCTTAGCGGGGCCAGCTACGAGCAGTACTTC,CASSLSGASYEQYF
TRBV5-1,NA,TRBJ1-3,NA,TGCGCCAGCAGCTTGGGGGCAGGGGTACGGTCTGGAAACACCATATATTTT,CASSLGAGVRSGNTIYF
TRBV25-1,NA,TRBJ2-1,NA,TGTGCCAGCAGTGGCCTGGGGATTGCCTACAATGAGCAGTTCTTC,CASSGLGIAYNEQFF
TRBV29-1,medium-sized,TRBJ1-5,NA,TGCAGCGTATCGACAGTTAGCAATCAGCCCCAGCATTTT,CSVSTVSNQPQHF
TRBV29-1,once,TRBJ2-3,NA,TGCAGCGTTGATCTGGGACTCAACACAGATACGCAGTATTTT,CSVDLGLNTDTQYF
TRBV6-5,NA,TRBJ2-3,NA,TGTGCCAGCGGTGGAGGTACCGGCACAGATACGCAGTATTTT,CASGGGTGTDTQYF
TRBV19,NA,TRBJ2-1,NA,TGTGCCAGTAGTCCCCCTGGGGAGTTGAATGAGCAGTTCTTC,CASSPPGELNEQFF
TRBV7-9,NA,TRBJ2-6,TRBD1,TGTGCCTCAGAGACAGGGGACTCTGGGGCCAACGTCCTGACTTTC,CASETGDSGANVLTF
TRBV27,NA,TRBJ2-3,TRBD2,TGTGCCAGCAGTCCCCTAGCGGAGGTGAGAGATACGCAGTATTTT,CASSPLAEVRDTQYF
TRBV7-7,NA,TRBJ2-5,NA,TGTGCTACGGGAAAAGAGACCCAGTACTTC,CATGKETQYF
TRBV5-1,NA,TRBJ1-4,NA,TGCGCCAGCAGCTCGGGGACCGGGAGGGAAAAACTGTTTTTT,CASSSGTGREKLFF
TRBV5-1,NA,TRBJ1-1,NA,TGCGCCAGCAGCTTGGGGAGGTCCCGGAACACTGAAGCTTTCTTT,CASSLGRSRNTEAFF
TRBV9,few,TRBJ2-1,TRBD2,TGTGCCAGCAGCGCAGGTCCCGGGACTAGTAGTAATGAGCAGTTCTTC,CASSAGPGTSSNEQFF
TRBV9,NA,TRBJ1-2,TRBD1,TGTGCCAGCAGCGCACAGGGGTCTTTGGACTATGGCTACACCTTC,CASSAQGSLDYGYTF
TRBV30,NA,TRBJ2-3,TRBD1,TGTGCCTGGAGTCGACAGGGAAGTACAGATACGCAGTATTTT,CAWSRQGSTDTQYF
TRBV19,NA,TRBJ2-3,TRBD1,TGTGCCAGTAGTCCCCGACAGGGGGCAAAAGATACGCAGTATTTT,CASSPRQGAKDTQYF
TRBV28,NA,TRBJ2-7,TRBD1,TGTGCCAGCTCCCCCGAGGACAGGGAAACCTACGAGCAGTACTTC,CASSPEDRETYEQYF
TRBV30,NA,TRBJ2-2,TRBD2,TGTGCCCGGGGCCGGGGACTAGCGGGAGGGAGAGGCACCGGGGAGCTGTTTTTT,CARGRGLAGGRGTGELFF
TRBV7-6,NA,TRBJ2-1,NA,TGTGCCAGCAGCTTAATTCAGGGAAATCTTGAGCAGTTCTTC,CASSLIQGNLEQFF
TRBV6-1,few,TRBJ1-3,NA,TGTGCCACAGGACTGAACTCTGGAAACACCATATATTTT,CATGLNSGNTIYF
TRBV6-6,NA,TRBJ1-5,TRBD1,TGTGCCAGCAGGGGACAGGGGAATCAGCCCCAGCATTTT,CASRGQGNQPQHF
TRBV28,NA,TRBJ2-5,TRBD2,TGTGCCAGCAGTCCCCTAGCGGGAACCCAAGAGACCCAGTACTTC,CASSPLAGTQETQYF
TRBV4-2,NA,TRBJ2-1,NA,TGTGCCAGCAGCCAAGGTAGTAAGGGCAATGAGCAGTTCTTC,CASSQGSKGNEQFF
TRBV7-9,NA,TRBJ2-7,NA,TGTGCCAGCAGCCCGAGAACAGGGAGAAGAACCCTATCCTACGAGCAGTACTTC,CASSPRTGRRTLSYEQYF
TRBV15,NA,TRBJ2-1,TRBD2,TGTGCCACCAGCAGAGATAAAACGGGAGGGCGGGGTGAGCAGTTCTTC,CATSRDKTGGRGEQFF
TRBV7-2,NA,TRBJ2-7,TRBD1,TGTGCCAGCAGCTTAGCGACAGGGTTCACCTACGAGCAGTACTTC,CASSLATGFTYEQYF
TRBV27,few,TRBJ2-7,TRBD2,TGTGCCAGCAGTTTATCATTTTTAGGCGGGAGTTACGAGCAGTACTTC,CASSLSFLGGSYEQYF
TRBV6-1,NA,TRBJ1-1,NA,TGTGCCAGCAGTGAAATGGAGGGAAACACTGAAGCTTTCTTT,CASSEMEGNTEAFF
TRBV19,NA,TRBJ2-5,NA,TGTGCCAGTAGTATCCTCGGACAGGGAGGGGAGACCCAGTACTTC,CASSILGQGGETQYF
TRBV11-2,NA,TRBJ2-1,NA,TGTGCCAGCACTGTAGGGGGCTCCTACAATGAGCAGTTCTTC,CASTVGGSYNEQFF
TRBV18,NA,TRBJ1-1,TRBD1,TGTGCCAGCTCACCCCGCGGACAGGGGAACACTGAAGCTTTCTTT,CASSPRGQGNTEAFF
TRBV6-5,few,TRBJ1-5,TRBD1,TGTGCCAGCAGTTCAGGACAGGCTAATAGCAATCAGCCCCAGCATTTT,CASSSGQANSNQPQHF
TRBV19,NA,TRBJ1-5,NA,TGTGCCAGTAGTATTAAGGGAGAATCACCCCAGCATTTT,CASSIKGESPQHF
TRBV29-1,NA,TRBJ1-2,TRBD1,TGCAGCGTTGTGTCTGGGACAGGTATCTATGGCTACACCTTC,CSVVSGTGIYGYTF
TRBV7-9,NA,TRBJ1-1,NA,TGTGCCAGCAGCCCCAGGGGCGACTTGTCGAACACTGAAGCTTTCTTT,CASSPRGDLSNTEAFF
TRBV5-1,NA,TRBJ2-2,NA,TGCGCCAGCAGCTTCCTCTTGAACACCGGGGAGCTGTTTTTT,CASSFLLNTGELFF